This passage covers 9 T cell receptor beta chains from one sample sequenced in a study of vaccination and CD4 T cells after COVID-19. Treatment meaning: approximately 11-day PBMC culture with coronavirus spike peptide pools or control peptides (ViraFEST assay). Antigens of these TCRs are unknown. Oncomine TCR Beta short-read sequencing was applied to DNA from cultured CD4+ T cells. One entry per CDR3 protein results from TCRdb running MiXCR on the PCR reads. The sample shows fewer than 30,000 distinct CDR3 sequences, approximately 62% of them seen only once. The sequencing used CD4+ T cells from blood, cultured in vitro, collected after SARS-CoV-2 vaccination. The origin of the receptors is a human donor who received a COVID-19 vaccine.

The chain uses TRBV5-1 and TRBJ2-7; TRBD1 aligns across 8 bases. Unmatched junction bases numbered 3, after V lost 2 bases and J lost 5 bases. Germline loops: CDR1 SGHRS, CDR2 YFSETQ. The CDR3 is made up of 13 amino acids. This CDR3 is CASSFPGGHEQYF. The DNA of the CDR3 is TGCGCCAGCAGCTTTCCAGGGGGCCACGAGCAGTACTTC.

This clonotype was observed a few times. The rearrangement uses TRBV11-3 and TRBJ2-6; no clear D. This CDR3 has 18 residues. Germline V lookup: CDR1 SGHNT, CDR2 YENEEA. Trimming stripped 1 base from V and 2 bases from J, with 15 bases between. The CDR3 loop is CASSLGVGRVAGANVLTF. In DNA, the CDR3 is TGTGCCAGCAGCTTAGGTGTCGGGCGTGTAGCTGGGGCCAACGTCCTGACTTTC.

The chain carries TRBV11-2 and TRBJ1-1; no clear D. CDR1 is SGHAT, CDR2 FQNNGV, per germline. CDR3 length: 12 amino acids. Between the trimmed V and J ends, which lost 5 bases and 7 bases, there was a span of 11 bases. CDR3 bases: TGTGCCAGCAGCCCGGTCGTGGGTGAAGCTTTCTTT. Translated: CASSPVVGEAFF.

In its sample, this clonotype ranks as medium-sized. The gene calls are TRBV6-1 and TRBJ1-2; D not resolved. The CDR3 contains 13 residues. CDR1 is MNHNS and CDR2 is SASEGT in the germline V gene. The V gene lost 2 bases and the J gene lost 3 bases, with 7 bases spanning the gap. The CDR3 is CASSERQDYGYTF. CDR3 in DNA: TGTGCCAGCAGTGAAAGGCAGGACTATGGCTACACCTTC.

The chain recombines TRBV5-1 with TRBJ2-5; TRBD1 matches 8 bases. The junction had 5 bases not matched to a gene; V was cut back by 4 bases and J by 0 bases. CDR1 is SGHRS and CDR2 is YFSETQ in the germline V gene. The CDR3 covers 15 residues. The CDR3 spells CASSPGQGHQETQYF. CDR3 nucleotide sequence: TGCGCCAGCAGCCCCGGACAGGGACACCAAGAGACCCAGTACTTC.

CDR3 protein: CASSEARTGMYGYTF. For the CDR3, the DNA is TGTGCCAGCAGTGAAGCGAGGACAGGGATGTATGGCTACACCTTC. The rearrangement joins TRBV6-1 to TRBJ1-2; 8 nucleotides match TRBD1. The CDR3 is 15 residues long. Losses at the gene ends were 0 bases for V and 5 bases for J; bases not matched to a gene: 5. The germline CDR1 and CDR2 sequences are MNHNS and SASEGT.

In this sample, this clonotype turned up once. The rearrangement joins TRBV12-3 or TRBV12-4 to TRBJ2-3, with unresolved D. The CDR3 consists of 14 residues. Trimming took 2 bases from V and 3 from J, leaving 9 bases between them. For the CDR3, the DNA is TGTGCCAGCAGTTTATATCTGGGGACAGATACGCAGTATTTT. This translates into CASSLYLGTDTQYF.

This chain links TRBV6-5 with TRBJ1-2; 8 bases align to TRBD1. Germline loops: CDR1 MNHEY, CDR2 SVGAGI. This CDR3 has 17 amino acids. V dropped 4 bases and J dropped 7; count of bases not matched to a gene: 17. The CDR3 region is CASSSPGDRTRMGGYTF. In DNA, the CDR3 is TGTGCCAGCAGTTCTCCGGGGGACAGGACTAGGATGGGTGGCTACACCTTC.

This clonotype was seen once. This rearrangement joins TRBV2 to TRBJ1-5; D is ambiguous. The length of the CDR3 is 14 residues. Trimming left V 4 bases short and J 4 bases short, with 11 bases between. CDR1 and CDR2 (germline): SNHLY, FYNNEI. This CDR3 is CASSVRLTNQPQHF. The CDR3 DNA reads TGTGCCAGCAGTGTACGGCTGACTAATCAGCCCCAGCATTTT.